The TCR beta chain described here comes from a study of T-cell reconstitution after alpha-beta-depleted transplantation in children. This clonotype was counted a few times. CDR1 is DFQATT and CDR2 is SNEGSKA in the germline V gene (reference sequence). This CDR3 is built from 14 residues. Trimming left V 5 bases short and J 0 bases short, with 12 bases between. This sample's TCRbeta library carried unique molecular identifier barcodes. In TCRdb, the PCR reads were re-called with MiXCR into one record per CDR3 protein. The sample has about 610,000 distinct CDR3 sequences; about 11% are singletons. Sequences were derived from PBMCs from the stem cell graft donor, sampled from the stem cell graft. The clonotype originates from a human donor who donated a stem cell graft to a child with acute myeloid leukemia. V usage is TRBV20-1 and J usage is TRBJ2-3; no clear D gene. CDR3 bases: TGCAGTGCTCTTCGGACCAGGAGCACAGATACGCAGTATTTT. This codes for CSALRTRSTDTQYF.